The rows below give T cell receptor beta chains drawn from one sample of a study of metastatic and nonmetastatic thyroid tumors. TCRdb re-analyzed the PCR reads using MiXCR. The sample has some 15,000 clones, around 25% seen once; the top ten hold more than 9%. Sequenced material: adjacent normal tissue. The receptors come from a female donor with papillary thyroid cancer or a benign thyroid nodule (not recorded which). Some clones in this sample may be carry-over from other donors' samples. CDR3s include the opening cysteine and the closing phenylalanine or tryptophan. The order of the fields is V gene, D gene, clone size, J gene, CDR3 DNA, CDR3 protein. D genes are given only for firm matches. Clone size is not always given. Where it is, it says once, few, many or a class for expanded clones.

>TRBV20-1|TRBD2|NA|TRBJ2-7
TGCAGTGCCCCCGGGGGGGCAGGCTACGAGCAGTACTTC
CSAPGGAGYEQYF
>TRBV4-1|TRBD2|NA|TRBJ2-1
TGCGCCAGCAGCCAAATTGGGAGCGGGGGAAGCTCCTACAATGAGCAGTTCTTC
CASSQIGSGGSSYNEQFF
>TRBV28|NA|NA|TRBJ1-5
TGTGCCAGCAGTCCGCGGGTGGTGACGGGGAATCAGCCCCAGCATTTT
CASSPRVVTGNQPQHF
>TRBV11-2|TRBD1|NA|TRBJ1-2
TGTGCCAGCAGCTGGGACAGGGGCGTTGGCTACACCTTC
CASSWDRGVGYTF
>TRBV5-1|TRBD1|few|TRBJ1-3
TGCGCCAGCAGCCCCCTGACAGGGACCGGAAACACCATATATTTT
CASSPLTGTGNTIYF
>TRBV11-2|NA|NA|TRBJ1-5
TGTGCCAGCAGCCCGGGACCGTCAGAATCAGGGCCCCAGCATTTT
CASSPGPSESGPQHF
>TRBV19|NA|few|TRBJ1-2
TGTGCCAGTAGTGTGGACAGATCCTATGGCTACACCTTC
CASSVDRSYGYTF
>TRBV27|NA|NA|TRBJ1-4
TGTGCCAGCAGTTTCCGCATGGGGGGGGGCGCGGGTGAAAAACTGTTTTTT
CASSFRMGGGAGEKLFF
>TRBV20-1|NA|few|TRBJ2-6
TGCAGTGCTAGAGAGAGAGGGGTACCTGGGGCCAACGTCCTGACTTTC
CSARERGVPGANVLTF
>TRBV27|NA|NA|TRBJ2-7
TGTGCCACCGCGATAGTCCGGTCCGGAGAGCAGTACTTC
CATAIVRSGEQYF
>TRBV28|NA|few|TRBJ2-7
TGTGCCAGCACTCAGACGTCCTACGAGCAGTACTTC
CASTQTSYEQYF
>TRBV11-2|TRBD2|NA|TRBJ2-1
TGTGCCAGCAGCTCGAGACTAGCGGGAGGCGGTGAGCAGTTCTTC
CASSSRLAGGGEQFF
>TRBV11-3|TRBD2|NA|TRBJ2-2
TGTGCCAGCAGCCCAGCTAGCGGGGGGGCCGGGGAGCTGTTTTTT
CASSPASGGAGELFF
>TRBV6-1|TRBD1|few|TRBJ2-2
TGTGCCAGCATGCGACAGGGGGACACCGGGGAGCTGTTTTTT
CASMRQGDTGELFF
>TRBV9|TRBD2|few|TRBJ2-1
TGTGCCAGCAGCGTAGAAGGGACTAGCGGGAGGGCGGAGGGTGAGCAGTTCTTC
CASSVEGTSGRAEGEQFF
>TRBV18|NA|medium-sized|TRBJ2-5
TGTGCCAGCTCCCCCGGGGGAGAGACCCAGTACTTC
CASSPGGETQYF
>TRBV4-2|NA|NA|TRBJ1-4
TGTGCCAGCAGCCAAGGTGACAGGATTAATGAAAAACTGTTTTTT
CASSQGDRINEKLFF
>TRBV11-2|TRBD1|NA|TRBJ1-5
TGTGCCAGCAGCGGGGGACAGTTCAATCAGCCCCAGCATTTT
CASSGGQFNQPQHF
>TRBV13|TRBD2|NA|TRBJ2-1
TGTGCCAGCAGCTTAGTTTCTAGCGGGAGGCATTACAATGAGCAGTTCTTC
CASSLVSSGRHYNEQFF
>TRBV6-1|TRBD1|many|TRBJ2-2
TGTGCCAGCAGTGAACCTCCGGGACAGGGACTCGGGGAGCTGTTTTTT
CASSEPPGQGLGELFF
>TRBV4-3|NA|NA|TRBJ2-7
TGCGCCAGCAGCCAAGGGAGACAGAACTACGAGCAGTACTTC
CASSQGRQNYEQYF
>TRBV4-1|NA|NA|TRBJ1-6
TGCGCCAGCAGCCAAGTATCTCGGGCCAACTCACCCCTCCACTTT
CASSQVSRANSPLHF
>TRBV12-3/TRBV12-4|NA|few|TRBJ2-3
TGTGCCAGCAGTTTATTGACACGCACAGATACGCAGTATTTT
CASSLLTRTDTQYF
>TRBV20-1|NA|NA|TRBJ1-4
TGCAGTGCTAGAGATAGGGGTGGGAGGGAACGTGAAAAACTGTTTTTT
CSARDRGGREREKLFF
>TRBV6-2/TRBV6-3|TRBD2|NA|TRBJ2-5
TGTGCCAGCAGAAAGACTAGCGGAGAGACCCAGTACTTC
CASRKTSGETQYF
>TRBV6-2/TRBV6-3|NA|few|TRBJ1-1
TGTGCCAGCAGAAGACAGTGGAACACTGAAGCTTTCTTT
CASRRQWNTEAFF
>TRBV14|NA|medium-sized|TRBJ2-1
TGTGCCAGCAGCCGGGACAATGAGCAGTTCTTC
CASSRDNEQFF
>TRBV15|NA|few|TRBJ1-2
TGTGCCACCAGCAGGGCTACGGGGAACTATGGCTACACCTTC
CATSRATGNYGYTF
>TRBV28|TRBD1|large|TRBJ1-2
TGTGCCAGCCTTGACAGGGGAAGCTATGGCTACACCTTC
CASLDRGSYGYTF